These T cell receptor beta chains were read from a single sample in a study of metastatic and nonmetastatic thyroid tumors. TCRdb used MiXCR to call clones anew from the PCR reads. Altogether roughly 40,000 clones are present, roughly 17% being singletons, with the ten largest covering around 6.6%. Source material: blood. These receptors were taken from a male donor with papillary thyroid cancer or a benign thyroid nodule (not recorded which). Some clones in this sample may be carry-over from other donors' samples. CDR3s leave out the opening cysteine and the closing phenylalanine or tryptophan. A D gene is named only where the DNA matches it firmly. Only part of the rows carry a size: once, few, many, or a class if the clone is expanded.

V gene	D gene	J gene	CDR3 length	clone size	CDR3 protein
TRBV4-1	-	TRBJ2-1	13	many	ASSRLGSSYNEQF
TRBV29-1	-	TRBJ1-2	8	many	SVETGGYT
TRBV12-3/TRBV12-4	TRBD2	TRBJ2-1	14	many	ASSFLAGDSYNEQF
TRBV4-2	TRBD2	TRBJ2-1	13	-	ASSQGLAGVDEQF
TRBV19	TRBD1	TRBJ2-2	19	-	ASIYMGLKVDRVKSAGELF
TRBV12-3/TRBV12-4	-	TRBJ1-4	11	few	ASSLDPAEKLF
TRBV19	-	TRBJ1-5	13	once	ASSIVGGSNQPQH
TRBV20-1	-	TRBJ2-5	10	-	SATEGVGTQY
TRBV4-2	TRBD2	TRBJ2-2	15	many	ASSQGTSGGAVGELF
TRBV10-2	TRBD2	TRBJ2-1	13	many	ASSEALAGGGEQF
TRBV5-1	TRBD2	TRBJ2-1	15	-	ASSLPLSGGVYNEQF
TRBV20-1	-	TRBJ1-1	12	-	SARDPVREGRDF
TRBV5-8	-	TRBJ1-5	13	many	ASKQGQPRNQPQH
TRBV29-1	-	TRBJ2-1	11	many	SVESSSYNEQF
TRBV9	TRBD2	TRBJ2-1	12	many	ASSSSGGLNEQF
TRBV6-6	TRBD2	TRBJ2-7	14	-	ASSYLGLVMDYEQY
TRBV20-1	-	TRBJ2-2	14	many	SASAHDETNTGELF
TRBV11-3	TRBD1	TRBJ2-1	14	many	ASSSRDSGSYNEQF
TRBV7-7	TRBD2	TRBJ2-1	14	many	ASSSGTSGAFNEQF
TRBV6-1	TRBD1	TRBJ2-1	14	-	VGGTGAGADFNEQF
TRBV11-2	-	TRBJ2-3	14	many	ASSLVWAESTDTQY
TRBV20-1	-	TRBJ2-2	13	-	SAPGHGANTVELF
TRBV2	-	TRBJ2-3	12	few	ASRLRESKDKQY
TRBV5-1	TRBD1	TRBJ1-3	12	many	ASRGTGRGNTIY
TRBV19	TRBD2	TRBJ2-7	15	-	ASSSPGLAGQAYEQY
TRBV7-9	-	TRBJ1-6	13	many	ASSLEGGYNSPLH
TRBV5-6	-	TRBJ1-1	12	many	ASSFPGPNTEAF
TRBV2	-	TRBJ2-3	10	-	ASSSGTDTQY
TRBV6-8	-	TRBJ1-2	14	many	ASSPRGGARHYGYT
TRBV6-2/TRBV6-3	TRBD2	TRBJ2-1	12	many	ASTTGGGYNEQF
TRBV19	-	TRBJ1-5	16	-	ASSLEGRQFHSNQPQH
TRBV12-3/TRBV12-4	-	TRBJ2-7	12	many	ASSFGGPDYEQY
TRBV2	-	TRBJ2-1	12	many	ASRLGFSGNEQF
TRBV4-1	TRBD2	TRBJ2-5	17	-	ASSHPGLAGGPGRETQY
TRBV19	-	TRBJ2-1	13	medium-sized	ASSIYAQRNNEQF
TRBV6-5	TRBD1	TRBJ1-2	14	few	ASSYSTGVGTYGYT
TRBV20-1	-	TRBJ2-7	11	many	SARDRASYEQY
TRBV7-9	TRBD2	TRBJ2-2	12	-	ASSLSSGNGELF
TRBV2	TRBD2	TRBJ2-7	11	many	ASAAGGSYEQY
TRBV25-1	TRBD2	TRBJ2-1	14	many	ASSEQTSGIYNEQF
TRBV24-1	-	TRBJ2-3	12	many	ATSDAASTDTQY
TRBV7-9	TRBD1	TRBJ1-1	11	many	ASSLLTGAEAF